This section outlines one T cell receptor beta chain sequence together with its context. The CDR3 loop spans 13 amino acids. J gave up 1 base and V 2 bases, and 1 base lay outside the gene matches. CDR1 GTSNPN and CDR2 SVGIG come from the germline V gene (reference sequence). The data were produced by immunoSEQ multiplex PCR, yet TCRdb's version contains in-frame clones alone and is incomplete. The table shows about 240,000 clones, with about 90% occurring only once. The sample is drawn from a study of blood T cell repertoires in COVID-19. The receptor's source is a man aged 55 to 70 who had recovered from COVID-19. The chain couples TRBV30 to TRBJ1-1, with 7 bases matching TRBD1. Sequencing used peripheral blood. The CDR3 spells CAWSRDRNTEAFF. In DNA, the CDR3 is TGTGCCTGGAGTCGGGACAGGAACACTGAAGCTTTCTTT.